The T cell receptor beta chain under discussion was sequenced for a study of cytomegalovirus exposure and HLA in healthy donors. The PCR was carried out with 60 Vbeta primers and 13 Jbeta primers. Here immunoSEQ multiplex PCR was the method, and the copy in TCRdb shows in-frame clones only, minus some. The table includes about 160,000 clones, approximately 78% detected once. Germline assignment: CDR1 SSHAT and CDR2 FNYEAQ (reference sequence). The CDR3 is 15 amino acids. The study, taken as a whole, reports: The productive fraction for most TCR beta V segments was about 87% or about 30% in an earlier analysis. Reported performance of the classifier showed diagnosis of cytomegalovirus status with high specificity and sensitivity.

As regards this clone: Its antigen is unknown. One end of the junction fails to match germline, which may point to a read error.

The sequencing input was PBMCs. V gene TRBV7-7 combines with J gene TRBJ2-5, with 7 bases fitting TRBD1. This clonotype originated in a girl aged 2 to 9 in good health and CMV-seropositive. As DNA, the CDR3 is TGTGCTAGCAGCCCCCCGGGACAGACTCAAGAGACCCAGTACTTC. This codes for CASSPPGQTQETQYF. The full variable domain, its missing parts supplied by reference TRBV7-7 and TRBJ2-5, is GAGVSQSPRYKVTKRGQDVTLRCDPISSHATLYWYQQALGQGPEFLTYFNYEAQPDKSGLPSDRFSAERPEGSISTLTIQRTEQRDSAMYRCASSPPGQTQETQYFGPGTRLLVL.